This T cell receptor beta chain was observed in a study of OX40 agonist ivuxolimab in advanced cancers. On the study more broadly: Patients were treated with intravenous ivuxolimab, dosed at 0.01 to 10 mg/kg and infused every 2 weeks. Subjects had a mean age of around 60 years, with a range of 23 to 79; about 83% were male.

The study's findings and limits: Researchers report that CD8+ T cells had, on average, more expanded clones than CD4+.

Germline CDR1 reads SGHDT; CDR2 reads YYEEEE. V gave up 2 bases and J gave up 0 bases; unmatched junction bases: 3. The CDR3 has 15 amino acids. About this clone: Antigen: not known.

Data came from immunoSEQ multiplex PCR; TCRdb stores just in-frame clones and leaves some out. The sample contains tens of thousands of clones, roughly 90% of which appear only once. The sequence was collected from an adult with an advanced solid tumor such as melanoma, head and neck, liver or kidney cancer. The chain carries TRBV5-6 and TRBJ1-1; 8 bases are a match to TRBD1. Material: CD4+ or CD8+ T cells sorted from blood, obtained in a trial of the OX40 agonist ivuxolimab. The CDR3 is CASSFDRGLNTEAFF. Written as DNA, the CDR3 is TGTGCCAGCAGCTTCGACAGGGGATTGAACACTGAAGCTTTCTTT.